The 5 T cell receptor beta chains below all came from one sample that was sequenced in a study of control samples from healthy donors and cancer patients. Sequencing was performed with immunoSEQ multiplex PCR; in TCRdb, only in-frame clones are kept and a portion is missing. The sample consists of about 81,000 clones, approximately 94% of them appearing once. Sequenced: blood. Receptor source: a woman younger than 35 in good health.

The CDR3 region is CASYGQGRSNYGYTF. The CDR3 nucleotides are TGTGCCAGCTACGGGCAGGGAAGGTCTAACTATGGCTACACCTTC. The gene calls are TRBV2 and TRBJ1-2; perhaps TRBD1 as D (5 bases). This CDR3 region has 15 residues. Between the trimmed V and J ends, which lost 8 bases and 0 bases, there was a span of 16 bases. Germline assignment: CDR1 SNHLY and CDR2 FYNNEI.

The chain couples TRBV27 to TRBJ2-7; TRBD1 might be the D (7 bases). There are 13 residues in the CDR3. Looked up from germline, CDR1 is MNHEY and CDR2 is SMNVEV (reference sequence). The ends were cut back, 5 bases at V and 2 bases at J, with 10 bases in the middle. CDR3 nucleotide sequence: TGTGCCAGCAGTCAGGGGGGTGCCTACGAGCAGTACTTC. It encodes CASSQGGAYEQYF.

This chain connects TRBV27 to TRBJ1-5; 9 nucleotides agree with TRBD1. The junction had 3 bases not matched to a gene; V was cut back by 6 bases and J by 0 bases. This CDR3 region has 15 residues. Germline CDR1 MNHEY, CDR2 SMNVEV (reference sequence). CDR3 protein: CASRDRGISNQPQHF. CDR3 coding DNA: TGTGCCAGCAGGGACAGGGGTATTAGCAATCAGCCCCAGCATTTT.

This chain connects TRBV7-9 to TRBJ2-5; D unclear. The V end was cut by 5 bases, the J end by 3 bases, with 10 bases between. The CDR3 consists of 13 residues. CDR1 is SEHNR and CDR2 is FQNEAQ in the germline V gene (reference sequence). CDR3 residues: CASSPNEEETQYF. CDR3 DNA sequence: TGTGCCAGCAGCCCAAACGAGGAAGAGACCCAGTACTTC.

The J gene is TRBJ2-3, the V gene TRBV14; D remains unclear. Germline CDR1 SGHDN, CDR2 FVKESK. V dropped 3 bases and J dropped 1 base, with 11 bases sitting between them. The CDR3 extends over 15 amino acids. Here the CDR3 reads CASSHFLVGTDTQYF. The CDR3 DNA reads as TGTGCCAGCAGCCACTTCCTTGTGGGCACAGATACGCAGTATTTT.